This entry concerns a single TCR beta chain. This clonotype was detected ten times or more. Its antigen target is currently unknown. No base quality values were provided; no much bigger clone lies one nucleotide off. The germline V gene (reference sequence) supplies CDR1 LNHDA and CDR2 SQIVND. The germline V end is reduced by 6 bases and the J end by 5 bases; junction bases left unmatched: 5. Reading from cysteine to phenylalanine, the CDR3 counts 13 amino acids. Only the CDR3 DNA is retained, 39 bases long and in frame from the first base. TCR beta CDR3 regions were amplified from RNA transcripts for repertoire sequencing. HTBI primers and the Qiagen OneStep RT-PCR kit were used in a first-round RT-PCR, which was followed by a second-round multiplex PCR, size selection and purification. Sequencing of the libraries was carried out on an Illumina HiSeq2000 in paired-end mode with 100 bp reads. In the authors' own workflow: Reads were processed with SOAPnuke, discarding reads with adapters, uncalled bases, mean Phred below 15, or no exact constant-primer or identifier match. High-quality paired reads were merged with COPE v1.2.5. Clonotypes were defined as unique nucleotide sequences and were aligned to IMGT TRB V, D and J references using MiTCR v1.1. Only V-J combinations with frequency above 0.0001 were analysed, covering approximately 99% of repertoires. For each V-J combination, a TCR clonal expansion and chaos score was defined as the ratio of F50 clonal expansion to chaos observed in the TCRdist matrix. Welch's t-statistics and random forest were used to narrow the features down to over ten V-J combinations, which were then fed into a naive Bayes classifier. The similarity between thyroid and blood repertoires was quantified using the Morisita-Horn index. TCRdb handled the public reads itself, with Q25 trimming in fastp and clone calling in MiXCR, and kept productive beta chains. CDR3 protein duplicates are merged, each entry listing the most common genes and DNA. TCRdb's processing, not the authors', yielded these V and J calls. The table for this sample lists around 1,200,000 distinct CDR3 sequences; 35% to 45% of them were counted only once. Of the sample, roughly 10% is held by the ten largest clones.

Hyperthyroidism patients were newly diagnosed, were aged 18 to 65 years, and had a disease duration under 2 months. Patients with other autoimmune diseases, uncontrolled infections, pregnancy or lactation were excluded. Diagnosis relied on clinical symptoms, serum thyroxine, TRAb, thyroid ultrasound and orbital computed tomography. Trizol reagent was used to extract the total RNA, and its quality was then checked on an Agilent 2100 Bioanalyzer. This sample was taken from a study of Graves' ophthalmopathy and Graves' hyperthyroidism listed by TCRdb under 2018. At the level of the whole study: Hyperthyroidism was defined as stable when no progression to ophthalmopathy occurred within 18 months of follow-up. The study used signatures of the TCR beta repertoire to tell Graves' ophthalmopathy apart from Graves' hyperthyroidism and to predict which patients would progress to ophthalmopathy. In total, 135 blood samples were TCR-sequenced: roughly 45 ophthalmopathy, 75 hyperthyroidism and roughly 17 hyperthyroidism-to-ophthalmopathy patients. To explore V-J signatures that distinguish ophthalmopathy from hyperthyroidism, a discovery set of more than 90 patients was enrolled, made up of 43 with ophthalmopathy and some 60 with stable hyperthyroidism. For independent validation, a separate cohort was made up of roughly 19 hyperthyroidism patients plus 17 patients who later progressed from hyperthyroidism to ophthalmopathy. T-cell repertoires of thyroid tissue and blood were compared in several hyperthyroidism patients. Once sampling was done, hyperthyroidism patients were given methimazole at a starting dose of 30 mg daily, while ophthalmopathy patients were given high-dose intravenous methylprednisolone. Beyond this particular receptor, the publication reports: No statistical method was used to predetermine the sample size, and group allocation was not hidden from the investigators. The 13-signature model separated ophthalmopathy from stable hyperthyroidism with approximately 90% sensitivity and approximately 81% specificity in cross-validation, and 80%/75% in the test set. Among expanded thyroid clonotypes with frequency above 0.001, most also showed up in blood, which suggests that blood repertoires may reflect the thyroid immune response. In validation, the model predicted ophthalmopathy progression with more than 55% sensitivity and approximately 78% specificity; around twelve predicted patients were CT-confirmed with GO in a median of approximately 6.5 months.

This chain is built from TRBV19 and TRBJ2-5, with 8 central nucleotides matching TRBD2. This clonotype was sampled from an adult man with Graves' hyperthyroidism. Sequencing used peripheral blood or thyroid tissue (not recorded which). The base sequence is TGTGCCAGTAGGGGGACTAGTCTGGAGACCCAGTACTTC. The encoded protein is CASRGTSLETQYF. Beyond the CDR3, the reference TRBV19 and TRBJ2-5 genes provide the residues; the full variable domain reads: DGGITQSPKYLFRKEGQNVTLSCEQNLNHDAMYWYRQDPGQGLRLIYYSQIVNDFQKGDIAEGYSVSREKKESFPLTVTSAQKNPTAFYLCASRGTSLETQYFGPGTRLLVL.